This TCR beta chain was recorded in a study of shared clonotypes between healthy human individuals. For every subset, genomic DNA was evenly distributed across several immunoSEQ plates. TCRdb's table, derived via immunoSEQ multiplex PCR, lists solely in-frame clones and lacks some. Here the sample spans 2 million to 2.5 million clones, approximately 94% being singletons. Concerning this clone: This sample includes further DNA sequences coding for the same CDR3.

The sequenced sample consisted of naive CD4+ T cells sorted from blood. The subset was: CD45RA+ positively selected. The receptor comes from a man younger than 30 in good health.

For the CDR3, the DNA is TGTGCCAGCAGCTTGTTCGGGGGGTCGAACACTGAAGCTTTCTTT. Protein sequence: CASSLFGGSNTEAFF. The V call is TRBV7-2, the J call TRBJ1-1, with TRBD1 as a possible D gene (5 bases). This CDR3 is 15 amino acids long. The V end was cut by 3 bases, the J end by 1 base, with 12 bases between. Looked up from germline, CDR1 is SGHTA and CDR2 is FQGNSA.